The 30 T cell receptor beta chains given below trace back to one sample, sequenced in a study of shared clonotypes between healthy human individuals. The repertoire was sequenced with immunoSEQ multiplex PCR; TCRdb's copy has only in-frame clones and lacks some. The table lists roughly 480,000 clones, about 80% of them singletons. The specimen sequenced was PBMCs. The source of these receptors is a woman aged 40-49 years in good health. Some clones in this sample may be carry-over from other donors' samples.

V gene TRBV2 combines with J gene TRBJ2-7; D may be TRBD2 (5 bases). The CDR3 is 13 residues long. Deletions cut 6 bases from V and 6 bases from J, with 15 bases between. In germline, CDR1 is SNHLY, CDR2 FYNNEI. The CDR3 region is CASRVGPRGEQYF. CDR3 coding DNA: TGTGCCAGCAGGGTTGGCCCCCGGGGCGAGCAGTACTTC.

This clone showed up just once. The V and J genes are TRBV6-4 and TRBJ2-1; 9 positions agree with TRBD2. Per germline, CDR1 MRHNA and CDR2 SNTAGT. This CDR3 contains 15 residues. V lost 3 bases and J lost 9; bases outside the gene matches: 9. The CDR3 sequence is CASSEAGGPGGEQFF. The DNA for the CDR3 is TGTGCCAGCAGTGAGGCGGGAGGGCCGGGCGGTGAGCAGTTCTTC.

V is TRBV6-1 and J is TRBJ2-5, with 8 nucleotides matching TRBD2. The CDR3 loop spans 13 amino acids. The V and J ends lost 8 bases and 2 bases, in that order; junction bases with no gene match: 4. The germline V gene has CDR1 MNHNS and CDR2 SASEGT. CDR3 in DNA: TGTGCCAGCCGACTAGCGACACAAGAGACCCAGTACTTC. This translates into CASRLATQETQYF.

The chain recombines TRBV6-6 with TRBJ2-7; D might be TRBD2 (6 bases). From germline, CDR1 is MNHNY and CDR2 SVGAGI (reference sequence). Trimming removed 2 bases from V and 3 bases from J, with 14 bases in between. The CDR3 sequence is 15 residues long. The DNA of the CDR3 is TGTGCCAGCAGTTACCCGGCGGGGAAGGGCTACGAGCAGTACTTC. Amino acid sequence: CASSYPAGKGYEQYF.

This clone showed up just a few times. The rearrangement uses TRBV9 and TRBJ2-1; D is uncertain. The CDR3 has 15 amino acids. Germline values: CDR1 SGDLS, CDR2 YYNGEE. Trimming cost V 6 bases and J 7 bases, with 20 bases left between them. The CDR3 spells CASTSAASIGNEQFF. The CDR3 coding sequence is TGTGCCAGCACATCTGCGGCCTCCATCGGGAATGAGCAGTTCTTC.

The chain joins TRBV7-8 to TRBJ2-7, with a weak D call TRBD2 (5 bases). Deletions cut 8 bases from V and 4 bases from J, with 12 bases between. Germline V gene sequence: CDR1 SGHVS, CDR2 FQNEAQ. CDR3 size: 12 residues. The chain's CDR3 is CASAPSGYEQYF. Here the CDR3 DNA reads TGTGCCAGCGCTCCTTCGGGATACGAGCAGTACTTC.

This clone was recorded only once. The chain has TRBV6-4 and TRBJ2-6, with no clear D. The CDR3 is made up of 15 amino acids. V lost 3 bases to trimming and J lost 0 bases, with 6 bases between them. Per germline, CDR1 MRHNA and CDR2 SNTAGT. In DNA form, the CDR3 reads TGTGCCAGCAGTGAAGCTAGCTCTGGGGCCAACGTCCTGACTTTC. Its protein product is CASSEASSGANVLTF.

This sequence joins TRBV7-2 and TRBJ1-4, with a weak D call TRBD1 (5 bases). The V gene's germline CDR1 is SGHTA and CDR2 FQGNSA. The ends were cut back, 3 bases at V and 8 bases at J, with 13 bases in the middle. The CDR3 is 14 amino acids. The CDR3 sequence: CASSLGGENEKLFF. The CDR3 bases are TGTGCCAGCAGCTTGGGAGGGGAAAACGAAAAACTGTTTTTT.

The chain uses TRBV18 and TRBJ1-3; TRBD1 aligns across 7 bases. CDR3 length: 15 residues. Trimming took 3 bases from V and 8 from J; bases not matched to a gene: 10. CDR1 and CDR2 from the germline V gene are KGHSH and LQKENI. The CDR3 bases are TGTGCCAGCTCACCCGGGCCAGGGGGTGCCGACACCATATATTTT. The encoded protein is CASSPGPGGADTIYF.

The chain links TRBV7-2 to TRBJ1-5; D is possibly TRBD1 (5 bases). Per germline, CDR1 SGHTA and CDR2 FQGNSA. Trimming took off 1 base at V and 6 bases at J, with 13 bases between the two ends. The CDR3 runs to 15 residues. The CDR3 DNA sequence: TGTGCCAGCAGCTTAGAAGCAGGGCGGGGTCAGCCCCAGCATTTT. It translates to CASSLEAGRGQPQHF.

The chain carries TRBV2 and TRBJ1-3, with D unclear. Germline CDR1 is SNHLY and CDR2 is FYNNEI. The CDR3 sequence is 13 residues long. The V end lost 4 bases, the J end lost 2 bases, and 6 bases lay between the germline ends. CDR3 residues: CASSGTTGNTIYF. CDR3 coding DNA: TGTGCCAGCAGTGGGACCACTGGAAACACCATATATTTT. Filled out from reference TRBV2 and TRBJ1-3, the complete variable domain reads EPEVTQTPSHQVTQMGQEVILRCVPISNHLYFYWYRQILGQKVEFLVSFYNNEISEKSEIFDDQFSVERPDGSNFTLKIRSTKLEDSAMYFCASSGTTGNTIYFGEGSWLTVV.

The chain is built from TRBV6-5 and TRBJ2-5; TRBD2 agrees at 10 bases. The CDR3 has 14 residues. V gave up 5 bases and J gave up 2 bases; unmatched junction bases: 2. The V gene's germline CDR1 is MNHEY and CDR2 SVGAGI. Here the CDR3 reads CASSELAGQETQYF. Written as DNA, the CDR3 is TGTGCCAGCAGTGAACTAGCGGGACAAGAGACCCAGTACTTC.

This chain uses TRBV7-9 with TRBJ2-5; 7 positions match TRBD2. In germline, CDR1 is SEHNR, CDR2 FQNEAQ (reference sequence). The junction had 5 bases not matched to a gene; V was cut back by 6 bases and J by 4 bases. CDR3 length equals 13 residues. DNA for the CDR3: TGTGCCAGCAGTTATACGGGGGGAGAGACCCAGTACTTC. It specifies CASSYTGGETQYF.

V usage is TRBV5-1 and J usage is TRBJ2-1; 9 bases line up with TRBD1. The CDR3 runs 15 residues. The trim removed 4 bases at V and 6 bases at J, leaving 8 bases unmatched. Germline values: CDR1 SGHRS, CDR2 YFSETQ. The CDR3 DNA reads as TGCGCCAGCAGCCTGGGACAGGGTCCCCTCAATGAGCAGTTCTTC. It translates to CASSLGQGPLNEQFF.

V and J are TRBV7-3 and TRBJ2-7, with D perhaps TRBD1 or TRBD2 (5 bases each). The V gene's germline CDR1 is SGHTA and CDR2 FQGTGA. The V end was cut by 0 bases, the J end by 6 bases, with 12 bases between. The CDR3 totals 14 residues. CDR3 coding DNA: TGTGCCAGCAGCTTAACGGGACCTGGGGGCGAGCAGTACTTC. Protein: CASSLTGPGGEQYF.

This clone was seen a handful of times. This chain connects TRBV10-3 to TRBJ2-7, with D perhaps being TRBD1 or TRBD2 (6 bases each). Trimming pared 10 bases from V and 3 bases from J, leaving 16 bases between. There are 13 residues in the CDR3. From germline, CDR1 is ENHRY and CDR2 SYGVKD. The CDR3 sequence is CATAGGRDYEQYF. CDR3 DNA sequence: TGTGCCACCGCCGGGGGCAGGGACTACGAGCAGTACTTC.

This clone was observed a single time. The rearrangement links TRBV30 to TRBJ2-2; D ambiguous. Trimming cost V 5 bases and J 7 bases, with 8 bases left between them. The CDR3 contains 11 residues. Germline V gene data show CDR1 as GTSNPN and CDR2 as SVGIG (reference sequence). CDR3 DNA: TGTGCCTGGTTAGTTGGCGGGGAGCTGTTTTTT. Encoded protein: CAWLVGGELFF.

In its sample, this clone was seen a few times. This sequence joins TRBV18 and TRBJ2-7, with D unresolved. Germline-derived CDR1 and CDR2 are KGHSH and LQKENI. The CDR3 runs to 16 residues. V was pared by 6 bases and J by 0 bases, with 18 bases between. CDR3 nucleotides: TGTGCCAGCTCCTCTCGAAGGCAGGATCCCTCCTACGAGCAGTACTTC. This gives the protein CASSSRRQDPSYEQYF.

The chain combines TRBV18 with TRBJ2-1, with D tentatively TRBD2 (6 bases). V lost 3 bases and J 8 bases, leaving 17 bases between the germline ends. CDR3 length equals 15 residues. Germline V gives CDR1 KGHSH, CDR2 LQKENI. The CDR3, as DNA: TGTGCCAGCTCACCCCGGCTAACCGGAGGGGATGAGCAGTTCTTC. It encodes CASSPRLTGGDEQFF.

J is TRBJ1-4 and V is TRBV5-1; 9 nucleotides line up with TRBD1. CDR1 is SGHRS, CDR2 YFSETQ, per germline. After removal of 4 bases from V and 4 bases from J, the junction contained 11 bases not matched to a gene. There are 17 residues in the CDR3. The CDR3 sequence is CASSHRKQGAGNEKLFF. The CDR3 DNA reads TGCGCCAGCAGCCACCGGAAACAGGGGGCAGGTAATGAAAAACTGTTTTTT.

The chain couples TRBV7-8 to TRBJ2-3, with D perhaps given as TRBD1 or TRBD2 (5 bases each). In germline, CDR1 is SGHVS, CDR2 FQNEAQ. V was cut by 7 bases and J by 4 bases, with 15 bases left in between. This CDR3 region has 14 residues. The CDR3 DNA reads TGTGCCAGCAACCGGGGCAGCACAGCAGATACGCAGTATTTT. This translates into CASNRGSTADTQYF. Variable domain in full (rest from reference TRBV7-8 and TRBJ2-3): GAGVSQSPRYKVAKRGQDVALRCDPISGHVSLFWYQQALGQGPEFLTYFQNEAQLDKSGLPSDRFFAERPEGSVSTLKIQRTQQEDSAVYLCASNRGSTADTQYFGPGTRLTVL.

This chain uses TRBV7-2 with TRBJ2-7, with 13 nucleotides matching TRBD2. The CDR3 totals 16 residues. V was pared by 2 bases and J by 1 base, with 2 bases of the junction left unmatched. Germline CDR1 is SGHTA and CDR2 is FQGNSA. The CDR3 sequence: CASSLTSGRASYEQYF. The CDR3 nucleotides read TGTGCCAGCAGCTTAACTAGCGGGAGGGCATCCTACGAGCAGTACTTC.

The J gene is TRBJ1-4, the V gene TRBV6-5; possibly TRBD1 for D (6 bases). CDR1 and CDR2 (germline): MNHEY, SVGAGI. This CDR3 has 14 amino acids. The ends were cut back, 6 bases at V and 3 bases at J, with 11 bases in the middle. CDR3 amino acids: CASSLTGPNEKLFF. The CDR3 nucleotides read TGTGCCAGCAGCCTGACAGGCCCTAATGAAAAACTGTTTTTT.

The rearrangement uses TRBV28 and TRBJ2-1; 8 nucleotides agree with TRBD2. Trimming removed 4 bases from V and 6 bases from J; junction bases left unmatched: 5. This CDR3 region has 14 residues. Germline V gene sequence: CDR1 MDHEN, CDR2 SYDVKM. CDR3 DNA: TGTGCCAGCAGTTATGCACTAGCGGCCAATGAGCAGTTCTTC. It is translated as CASSYALAANEQFF.

This chain joins TRBV5-5 and TRBJ2-1, with D uncertain. The CDR3 sequence is 14 residues long. CDR1 SGHKS and CDR2 YYEKEE come from the germline V gene (reference sequence). Deletions cut 0 bases from V and 6 bases from J, with 10 bases between. CDR3 sequence (DNA): TGTGCCAGCAGCTTGGGACCGTATGTCAATGAGCAGTTCTTC. Its translation: CASSLGPYVNEQFF.

This clone was detected a few times. The rearrangement links TRBV5-1 to TRBJ2-3; D not resolved. V dropped 1 base and J dropped 5 bases, with 11 bases sitting between them. The germline V gene encodes CDR1 SGHRS and CDR2 YFSETQ. This CDR3 spans 14 amino acids. The CDR3 loop is CASSLSRAEDTQYF. In DNA form, the CDR3 reads TGCGCCAGCAGCTTGTCGAGAGCTGAAGATACGCAGTATTTT.

The chain uses TRBV28 and TRBJ2-5; D may be TRBD1 or TRBD2 (5 bases each). Trimming took 1 base from V and 1 from J, leaving 19 bases between them. The germline CDR1 and CDR2 sequences are MDHEN and SYDVKM. The CDR3 consists of 18 residues. CDR3 sequence (DNA): TGTGCCAGCAGTTTATTATATCAGAGGGGACGGTTCCAAGAGACCCAGTACTTC. Translation: CASSLLYQRGRFQETQYF.

This rearrangement joins TRBV7-2 to TRBJ2-1; the match to TRBD2 covers 7 bases. The V segment lost 3 bases and the J segment 1 base; nucleotides outside the gene matches: 12. From germline, CDR1 is SGHTA and CDR2 FQGNSA. The CDR3 is 18 residues long. The CDR3 DNA reads as TGTGCCAGCAGCTTGCGACGGGCTAGCGGCACTTCCTACAATGAGCAGTTCTTC. Protein sequence: CASSLRRASGTSYNEQFF. Variable domain in full (rest from reference TRBV7-2 and TRBJ2-1): GAGVSQSPSNKVTEKGKDVELRCDPISGHTALYWYRQSLGQGLEFLIYFQGNSAPDKSGLPSDRFSAERTGGSVSTLTIQRTQQEDSAVYLCASSLRRASGTSYNEQFFGPGTRLTVL.

This clone was seen a handful of times. The missing conserved phenylalanine or tryptophan at the end of this CDR3 makes a read error likely. It is unclear where the CDR3 begins or ends on the DNA, so no DNA is shown, and the CDR3 is as TCRdb lists it. The chain is built from TRBV6-1 and TRBJ1-2; TRBD1 is the table's D call and was not checked against the DNA. CDR1 is MNHNS and CDR2 is SASEGT in the germline V gene. With termini counted, the CDR3 has 9 amino acids. CDR3 loop: CASSEKGTD.

The chain carries TRBV7-9 and TRBJ1-3; no reliable D call. Trimming left V 7 bases short and J 0 bases short, with 19 bases between. The CDR3 extends over 17 amino acids. Per the germline V gene, CDR1 is SEHNR and CDR2 is FQNEAQ (reference sequence). Here the CDR3 DNA reads TGTGCCAGCACCCCCGGGGAGTGGCGACCCTCTGGAAACACCATATATTTT. Amino acid sequence: CASTPGEWRPSGNTIYF.